The entry that follows covers one T cell receptor (beta chain) sequence. TCR sequencing used cDNA made by reverse transcription of extracted RNA. The protocol was immunoSEQ multiplex PCR, while the TCRdb copy is restricted to in-frame clones and leaves out a portion. The data contain fewer than 90,000 clones, just over 50% of them singletons. The sample belongs to a study of CD8+ T cells in alopecia areata. J was trimmed by 10 bases and V by 3 bases; bases with no gene match: 3. Germline V gene lookup returns CDR1 MGHRA and CDR2 YSYEKL. The CDR3 runs 13 residues. The chain has TRBV4-1 and TRBJ2-4, with TRBD1 matching 10 bases. The TCR was taken from a human donor with alopecia areata. What was sequenced was NKG2D-high CD8+ T cells sorted from blood. The CDR3 is CASSQGTGAIQYF. The CDR3 nucleotides are TGCGCCAGCAGCCAGGGGACAGGGGCTATTCAGTACTTC.